This TCR beta chain originates from a study of beta chain features in type 1 diabetes. Study-wide results and caveats: Highly expressing activated T cells could be over-counted with a cDNA template. Type 1 diabetes patients had moderately but significantly shorter TCRB CDR3s in all four CD4+ subsets. VDJ junctions in type 1 diabetes patients carried more deletions and fewer insertions.

The sample holds a few counts of this clone. Its antigen is currently unknown. As every portion of the isolated RNA was reverse transcribed, the sequencing read expressed TCRB transcripts. Each sample of naive, central memory or regulatory T cells had, on average, around 3.3 million reads. The data were produced by immunoSEQ multiplex PCR, yet TCRdb's version contains in-frame clones alone and is incomplete. This table holds a few hundred thousand clones, about 13% found once. Trimming took off 0 bases at V and 0 bases at J, with 7 bases between the two ends. This CDR3 spans 14 amino acids. Germline-derived CDR1 and CDR2 are SGDLS and YYNGEE.

The sample taken for sequencing was naive CD4+ T cells from blood. The rearrangement links TRBV9 to TRBJ2-7, with D perhaps TRBD1 (6 bases). This clonotype was obtained from a woman aged 18-29 years with type 1 diabetes. CDR3 nucleotides: TGTGCCAGCAGCGTAGGGACAGCCTCCTACGAGCAGTACTTC. Translated: CASSVGTASYEQYF.